The present T cell receptor beta chain was sequenced within a study of blood T cells in healthy people across ages. The V gene end was trimmed by 5 bases and the J gene end by 4 bases; junction bases not matched to a gene: 6. The CDR3 covers 14 residues. It was with a sample-barcoded 5' primer and a J-beta primer mix that a second PCR of roughly 6 to 12 cycles was run. TCRdb passed the 5' RACE reads through MiXCR, listing each CDR3 protein once. The sample contains about 1.8 million distinct CDR3 sequences, about 50% of which appear only once. This rearrangement joins TRBV12-3 or TRBV12-4 to TRBJ2-5, with TRBD1 matching 8 bases. This TCR derives from a woman aged 40 to 50 in good health. The sample was blood. CDR3 region: CASSAGQGRETQYF. As DNA, the CDR3 is TGTGCCAGCAGTGCTGGACAGGGAAGAGAGACCCAGTACTTC.